Shown below are 6 T cell receptor beta chains from a single sample sequenced in a study of shared clonotypes between healthy human individuals. Produced via immunoSEQ multiplex PCR; TCRdb's table is partial and in-frame only. There are a few million clones in the sample; nearly 97% occur only once, and about 0.13% lies in the top ten. Sequences were obtained from naive CD4+ T cells sorted from blood. Subset of the sample: CD45RA+ positively selected. These receptors originate from a man younger than 35 in good health.

For this clone: Its ends do not fully match the called genes, so a read error is possible. The rearrangement uses TRBV2 and TRBJ2-3; D is ambiguous. This CDR3 has 12 residues. Germline CDR1 reads SNHLY; CDR2 reads FYNNEI. The CDR3 sequence: CASTQSTNTQYF. The CDR3 coding sequence is TGTGCCAGCACCCAATCCACAAATACGCAGTATTTT.

This clone was seen a single time. This sequence joins TRBV10-3 and TRBJ2-3; maybe TRBD1 (6 bases). The V and J ends lost 4 bases and 6 bases respectively, with 14 bases between them. Germline CDR1 and CDR2: ENHRY and SYGVKD. There are 14 residues in the CDR3. CDR3 region: CAISGGQGRDTQYF. The DNA for the CDR3 is TGTGCCATCAGTGGGGGGCAGGGTAGGGATACGCAGTATTTT.

V usage is TRBV6-1 and J usage is TRBJ1-1, with D uncertain. Germline V gene data show CDR1 as MNHNS and CDR2 as SASEGT. V was pared by 6 bases and J by 5 bases, with 13 bases between. CDR3 length equals 13 residues. CDR3 in amino acids: CASSVNQETEAFF. The CDR3, as DNA: TGTGCCAGCAGCGTGAATCAGGAAACTGAAGCTTTCTTT.

J is TRBJ2-4 and V is TRBV6-5; tentative D call: TRBD2 (6 bases). This CDR3 region has 12 residues. Germline V gene data show CDR1 as MNHEY and CDR2 as SVGAGI. V lost 8 bases, J lost 2 bases, and 7 bases lay in between. CDR3 in DNA: TGTGCCAGCGCGGGAACCAAAAACATTCAGTACTTC. As protein: CASAGTKNIQYF.

The chain recombines TRBV29-1 with TRBJ1-2; a weak D match, TRBD1 (6 bases). Trimming removed 8 bases at V and 6 bases at J, with 13 bases between. The CDR3 contains 11 residues. From germline, CDR1 is SQVTM and CDR2 ANQGSEA. The CDR3 DNA is TGCAGCTCTCTAGGGGGGAATGGCTACACCTTC. It specifies CSSLGGNGYTF.

J is TRBJ1-5 and V is TRBV28; 8 bases are shared with TRBD1. Germline-derived CDR1 and CDR2 are MDHEN and SYDVKM. There are 15 residues in the CDR3. The J segment lost 2 bases and the V segment lost 8 bases, leaving 8 bases of the junction unmatched. CDR3 amino acids: CASRYGQGGNQPQHF. The DNA for the CDR3 is TGTGCCAGCCGCTACGGACAGGGCGGCAATCAGCCCCAGCATTTT.